This T cell receptor beta chain was retrieved from a study of blood T cell repertoires in COVID-19. Some clones are missing from TCRdb's copy, which holds only in-frame ones; the method was immunoSEQ multiplex PCR. The table has about 42,000 clones, 86% seen once; the top ten hold 59%. The sequencing input was peripheral blood. This TCR came from a man aged 70-80 years with acute or convalescent COVID-19.

The CDR3 bases are TGTGCAAGTCGCCCCCCCGGAGCGGGGGGGCCCAATGAGCAGTTCTTC. Amino acid sequence: CASRPPGAGGPNEQFF. The V and J genes are TRBV12-2 and TRBJ2-1; TRBD2, the D gene given by the table, was not confirmed from the DNA. TRBV12-2 is a recognized pseudogene. This CDR3 has 16 residues.